Sequencing of this T cell receptor (beta chain) was carried out in a study of CD8 T cells in Susac syndrome. The RNA, roughly 0.5 to 1 ug, was put through reverse transcription using random hexamers. Multiplex immunoSEQ PCR targeted 54 Vbeta and 13 Jbeta TCR beta segments. TCRdb re-called the immunoSEQ multiplex PCR reads through MiXCR, storing one row per CDR3 protein. The sample has about 180,000 distinct CDR3 sequences; about 93% are singletons. In germline, CDR1 is LNHDA, CDR2 SQIVND (reference sequence). Unmatched junction bases numbered 7, after V lost 6 bases and J lost 2 bases. This CDR3 is 16 amino acids long.

Sequenced: CD4+ T cells from PBMCs. The rearrangement links TRBV19 to TRBJ2-1, with 10 bases identical to TRBD2. The clonotype originates from a human donor with Susac syndrome. CDR3 DNA: TGTGCCAGTAGGACGTCTAGCGGGAGTGCCTACAATGAGCAGTTCTTC. Its translation is CASRTSSGSAYNEQFF.